These T cell receptor beta chains were read from a single sample in a study of ipilimumab plus nivolumab after autologous stem cell transplantation. Sequencing was performed with immunoSEQ multiplex PCR; in TCRdb, only in-frame clones are kept and a portion is missing. This sample has about 16,000 clones, with approximately 82% found just once. Source: PBMCs, taken in a trial of ipilimumab plus nivolumab as post-transplant consolidation. The receptor source for this set is a male donor with diffuse large B-cell lymphoma. The CDR3 runs from the conserved cysteine through the conserved F or W. The D gene is left open where the match is weak. Rows give clone size only sometimes, using once, few, many, or a class for an expanded clone.

v_gene: TRBV7-2; d_gene: TRBD2; j_gene: TRBJ2-5; abundance: NA; CDR3nt: TGTGCCAGCAGCCCGGGACTAGCGGGGGACCAAGAGACCCAGTACTTC; CDR3aa: CASSPGLAGDQETQYF
v_gene: TRBV18; d_gene: NA; j_gene: TRBJ2-7; abundance: once; CDR3nt: TGTGCCAGCTCACCAGACGTTTTAGGTTACGAGCAGTACTTC; CDR3aa: CASSPDVLGYEQYF
v_gene: TRBV6-5; d_gene: NA; j_gene: TRBJ2-3; abundance: NA; CDR3nt: TGTGCCAGCACCATGACTGAAGAATCTGATACGCAGTATTTT; CDR3aa: CASTMTEESDTQYF
v_gene: TRBV28; d_gene: NA; j_gene: TRBJ1-3; abundance: NA; CDR3nt: TGTGCCAGCAGTTTATGGGCAGGGTATGGAAACACCATATATTTT; CDR3aa: CASSLWAGYGNTIYF
v_gene: TRBV6-5; d_gene: NA; j_gene: TRBJ2-7; abundance: NA; CDR3nt: TGTGCCAGCAGTTACGGGACGGCTAAGGGCGAGCAGTACTTC; CDR3aa: CASSYGTAKGEQYF
v_gene: TRBV27; d_gene: NA; j_gene: TRBJ1-1; abundance: NA; CDR3nt: TGTGCCAGCAGTTTAGACAGGCGGAAAGCTTTCTTT; CDR3aa: CASSLDRRKAFF
v_gene: TRBV4-1; d_gene: NA; j_gene: TRBJ2-3; abundance: NA; CDR3nt: TGCGCCAGCAGCCAAGTACTAGATACGCAGTATTTT; CDR3aa: CASSQVLDTQYF
v_gene: TRBV9; d_gene: TRBD1; j_gene: TRBJ1-5; abundance: NA; CDR3nt: TGTGCCAGCAGTCCAAGGGACAGGGGAAATCAGCCCCAGCATTTT; CDR3aa: CASSPRDRGNQPQHF
v_gene: TRBV7-6; d_gene: NA; j_gene: TRBJ2-5; abundance: once; CDR3nt: TGTGCCAGCAGCTTAAGGGAGGACCGGACCCAGTACTTC; CDR3aa: CASSLREDRTQYF
v_gene: TRBV7-9; d_gene: NA; j_gene: TRBJ1-6; abundance: NA; CDR3nt: TGTGCCAGCAGCTTAGCGATGGTTTCACCCCTCCACTTT; CDR3aa: CASSLAMVSPLHF
v_gene: TRBV6-5; d_gene: NA; j_gene: TRBJ2-5; abundance: NA; CDR3nt: TGTGCCAGCAGTACAACGGAGACCCAGTACTTC; CDR3aa: CASSTTETQYF
v_gene: TRBV27; d_gene: TRBD1; j_gene: TRBJ1-2; abundance: NA; CDR3nt: TGTGCCAGCAGTTTGACAGGGGGGGACTATGGCTACACCTTC; CDR3aa: CASSLTGGDYGYTF
v_gene: TRBV18; d_gene: TRBD1; j_gene: TRBJ1-5; abundance: few; CDR3nt: TGTGCCAGCTCACCTACCGACAGGGGCGTTGGTCAGCCCCAGCATTTT; CDR3aa: CASSPTDRGVGQPQHF
v_gene: TRBV14; d_gene: NA; j_gene: TRBJ2-7; abundance: NA; CDR3nt: TGTGCCAGCAGCCAAGATGCAGGGAGCTCCTACGAGCAGTACTTC; CDR3aa: CASSQDAGSSYEQYF
v_gene: TRBV9; d_gene: TRBD1; j_gene: TRBJ1-1; abundance: NA; CDR3nt: TGTGCCAGCAGCGCTAACAGGGGCGTGAACACTGAAGCTTTCTTT; CDR3aa: CASSANRGVNTEAFF
v_gene: TRBV7-3; d_gene: NA; j_gene: TRBJ2-1; abundance: NA; CDR3nt: TGTGCCAGCAGCTTAATGGGGGACTTCTACAATGAGCAGTTCTTC; CDR3aa: CASSLMGDFYNEQFF
v_gene: TRBV14; d_gene: TRBD2; j_gene: TRBJ2-1; abundance: NA; CDR3nt: TGTGCCAGCAGCCAAGCCCGGGGGGAGGTCTTGGACAATGAGCAGTTCTTC; CDR3aa: CASSQARGEVLDNEQFF
v_gene: TRBV5-1; d_gene: NA; j_gene: TRBJ2-7; abundance: NA; CDR3nt: TGCGCCAGCAGCTTGGCGGACGCCTCCGGGACCTACGAGCAGTACTTC; CDR3aa: CASSLADASGTYEQYF
v_gene: TRBV7-9; d_gene: TRBD2; j_gene: TRBJ2-1; abundance: NA; CDR3nt: TGTGCCAGCAGCCCCCCACTAGCGGGGGGTCCTAGCAAATACAATGAGCAGTTCTTC; CDR3aa: CASSPPLAGGPSKYNEQFF
v_gene: TRBV5-1; d_gene: NA; j_gene: TRBJ2-6; abundance: NA; CDR3nt: TGCGCCAGCAGCTTGTCGAGAAGCTCTGGGGCCAACGTCCTGACTTTC; CDR3aa: CASSLSRSSGANVLTF
v_gene: TRBV4-3; d_gene: TRBD1; j_gene: TRBJ2-2; abundance: once; CDR3nt: TGCGCCAGCAGCCGGGACAGGGGTAACACCGGGGAGCTGTTTTTT; CDR3aa: CASSRDRGNTGELFF
v_gene: TRBV6-5; d_gene: NA; j_gene: TRBJ2-7; abundance: once; CDR3nt: TGTGCCAGCAGTACCTACGGGTCACCCTGGGAGCAGTACTTC; CDR3aa: CASSTYGSPWEQYF
v_gene: TRBV30; d_gene: TRBD1; j_gene: TRBJ1-2; abundance: once; CDR3nt: TGTGCCTGGGCGAGGGGGCGCGTTGGGGGCTACACCTTC; CDR3aa: CAWARGRVGGYTF
v_gene: TRBV7-2; d_gene: NA; j_gene: TRBJ1-6; abundance: NA; CDR3nt: TGTGCCAGCAGCTTCAATAATTCACCCCTCCACTTT; CDR3aa: CASSFNNSPLHF